The text below deals with one TCR beta chain. The antigen is undetermined. From the RT-PCR reads, TCRdb called clonotypes with MiXCR, one entry per CDR3 protein. The repertoire holds hundreds of thousands of distinct CDR3 sequences, with about 25% as singletons. The CDR3 consists of 16 residues. V gave up 0 bases and J gave up 0 bases, with 7 bases separating them. Germline CDR1 SGHRS, CDR2 YFSETQ. The sample originates from a study of response to subunit inactivated influenza vaccine. Study observations and caveats: Each seasonal flu vaccination may recruit only limited new T cells, authors suggested.

This material consisted of CD4+ T cells sorted from PBMCs, taken about 5 days after vaccination. V and J are TRBV5-1 and TRBJ2-6; D is unresolved. This TCR derives from a man aged 45-65 years who received an inactivated influenza vaccine. The CDR3 protein is CASSLDGTSGANVLTF. DNA of the CDR3: TGCGCCAGCAGCTTGGATGGTACCTCTGGGGCCAACGTCCTGACTTTC.